This T cell receptor (beta chain) derives from a study of cytomegalovirus exposure and HLA in healthy donors. Germline V lookup: CDR1 SEHNR, CDR2 FQNEAQ (reference sequence). J lost 0 bases, V lost 5 bases, and 2 bases had no gene match. The CDR3 spans 15 residues. It was with 60 Vbeta and 13 Jbeta primers that the PCR ran. The table came from immunoSEQ multiplex PCR; TCRdb's copy has only in-frame clones and leaves some out. Of about 200,000 clones in the sample, just over 75% were seen once. The sequenced material came from PBMCs. The chain recombines TRBV7-9 with TRBJ1-4; 8 nucleotides line up with TRBD1. This clonotype was sampled from a man younger than 45 in good health and CMV-seronegative. The CDR3 loop is CASSRDRSTNEKLFF. CDR3 bases: TGTGCCAGCAGCCGGGACAGGTCAACTAATGAAAAACTGTTTTTT.